This TCR beta chain originates from a study of circulating and synovial CD4+ cells in juvenile arthritis. Sequenced samples came from active juvenile idiopathic arthritis patients. As regards this clone: What it binds is unknown.

Profiled with immunoSEQ multiplex PCR; TCRdb holds only in-frame clones, not every one. The sample holds about 34,000 clones, around 95% seen once. Study outcomes and limitations: Circulating pathogenic-like lymphocytes shared a substantially higher fraction of CDR3 sequences with synovium than bulk blood. CPL and bulk CD4 samples differed at least tenfold in T cell genomes. Circulating pathogenic-like and bulk T cells looked alike by Vbeta family usage.

Sequencing was done on a sample of CD4+ T cells from blood. This clonotype originated in a human donor with juvenile idiopathic arthritis.

In DNA, the CDR3 is TGTGCCAGCTCACCCACCGGGACTAGGAGCACCGGGGAGCTGTTTTTT. This sequence encodes CASSPTGTRSTGELFF. The chain is built from TRBV18 and TRBJ2-2; 8 positions match TRBD2. CDR1 and CDR2 (germline): KGHSH, LQKENI. J gave up 4 bases and V 3 bases, and 7 bases lay outside the gene matches. The CDR3 length is 16 residues. Looking up the rest from reference TRBV18 and TRBJ2-2 gives the full variable domain: NAGVMQNPRHLVRRRGQEARLRCSPMKGHSHVYWYRQLPEEGLKFMVYLQKENIIDESGMPKERFSAEFPKEGPSILRIQQVVRGDSAAYFCASSPTGTRSTGELFFGEGSRLTVL.